This T cell receptor beta chain was documented in a study of T cells expressing NK-cell markers. General observations from the study: Dominant NKG2C+ clonotypes were found to form roughly 1.0-7.0% of CD8+ T cells in more than five donors. These same clonotypes (in a few donors) also led the CD3+CD56-NKG2C+ fraction.

Concerning this clonotype itself: As yet, its antigen is unknown.

CDR3 length: 12 amino acids. Germline V gives CDR1 SGHRS, CDR2 YFSETQ. The authors generated TCR beta cDNA through 5'RACE template switching with UMIs. TCRdb re-called the 5' RACE reads, yielding one record per CDR3 amino acid sequence without DNA. The listing contains just under 150,000 distinct CDR3 sequences. The chain couples TRBV5-1 to TRBJ2-1; the D gene TCRdb calls, TRBD1, cannot be checked with no DNA. The sample was blood T cells: a sorted CD56 or NKG2C T cell subset, CD4+ or CD8+ T cells, or bulk PBMC T cells (not recorded which). This clonotype was sampled from a man younger than 35 in good health. The chain's CDR3 is CASTRDGNEQFF.